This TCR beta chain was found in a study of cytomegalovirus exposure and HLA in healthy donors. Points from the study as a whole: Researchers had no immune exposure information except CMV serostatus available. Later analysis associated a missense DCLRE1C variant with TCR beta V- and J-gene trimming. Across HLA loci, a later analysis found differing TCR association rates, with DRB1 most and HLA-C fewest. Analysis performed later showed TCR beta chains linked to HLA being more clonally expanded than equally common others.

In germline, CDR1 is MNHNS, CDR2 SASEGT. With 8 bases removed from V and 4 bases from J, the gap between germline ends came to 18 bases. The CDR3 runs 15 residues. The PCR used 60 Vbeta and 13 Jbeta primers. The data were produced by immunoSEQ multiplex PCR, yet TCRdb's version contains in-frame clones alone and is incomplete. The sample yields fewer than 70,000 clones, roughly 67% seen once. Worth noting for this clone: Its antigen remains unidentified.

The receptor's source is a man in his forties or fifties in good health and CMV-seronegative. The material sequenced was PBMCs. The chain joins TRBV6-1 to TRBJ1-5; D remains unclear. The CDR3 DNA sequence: TGTGCCAGCCGTTTGTTGAAGGGAGGTAATCAGCCCCAGCATTTT. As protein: CASRLLKGGNQPQHF.